These T cell receptor beta chains were read from a single sample in a study of T-cell memory formation after mild COVID-19. MiXCR, applied by TCRdb to the 5' RACE reads, yields one record per CDR3 protein. Of 400,000 to 500,000 distinct CDR3 sequences detected, roughly 18% appear once; the ten largest clones hold approximately 21%. Sequenced input: PBMCs or a T cell subset sorted from them (not recorded which). These receptors originate from a man between 18 and 29 years old who had mild COVID-19 (a few samples of this study predate the infection). Cell type and time point are not known. Both conserved end residues are part of each CDR3. The D gene is left open where the match is weak. Not all rows give a size; the values are once, few, many and, for expanded clones, a class.

clone_size j_call d_call v_call cdr3_aa cdr3_nt
. TRBJ2-1 TRBD2 TRBV5-1 CASILAGGAYNEQFF TGCGCCAGCATACTAGCGGGAGGAGCCTACAATGAGCAGTTCTTC
few TRBJ2-3 . TRBV20-1 CSARGPPLAPDTQYF TGCAGTGCTAGGGGCCCTCCACTAGCCCCAGATACGCAGTATTTT
. TRBJ1-1 . TRBV27 CASSPAGGNTEAFF TGTGCCAGCAGTCCAGCGGGGGGAAACACTGAAGCTTTCTTT
. TRBJ2-5 . TRBV7-2 CASSLSDQETQYF TGTGCCAGCAGCTTAAGTGACCAAGAGACCCAGTACTTC
. TRBJ1-2 . TRBV29-1 CSVGVVGNYGYTF TGCAGCGTTGGCGTGGTAGGGAACTATGGCTACACCTTC
. TRBJ1-2 TRBD1 TRBV4-3 CASSPTTGDYGYTF TGCGCCAGCAGCCCAACGACAGGGGACTATGGCTACACCTTC
once TRBJ1-1 . TRBV11-2 CASRPRAATEAFF TGTGCCAGCAGACCCCGGGCGGCCACTGAAGCTTTCTTT
. TRBJ2-7 . TRBV6-2/TRBV6-3 CASSYWSGTYEQYF TGTGCCAGCAGTTACTGGTCAGGGACCTACGAGCAGTACTTC
few TRBJ1-6 . TRBV6-5 CASSYSPRGGSPLHF TGTGCCAGCAGTTACTCTCCCCGGGGGGGTTCACCCCTCCACTTT
. TRBJ2-5 TRBD2 TRBV6-5 CASSYWGKRGASKETQYF TGTGCCAGCAGTTATTGGGGCAAGCGGGGGGCCAGCAAAGAGACCCAGTACTTC
few TRBJ1-5 . TRBV12-3/TRBV12-4 CASSRSLGEQPQHF TGTGCCAGCAGTAGGTCGTTAGGAGAGCAGCCCCAGCATTTT
. TRBJ2-3 . TRBV5-1 CASRAVDKSTDTQYF TGCGCCAGCAGGGCTGTGGACAAAAGCACAGATACGCAGTATTTT
. TRBJ1-2 . TRBV11-2 CASSLEGTYGYTF TGTGCCAGCAGCTTAGAGGGGACTTATGGCTACACCTTC
. TRBJ1-6 TRBD1 TRBV7-9 CASSLPPGTGPSPLHF TGTGCCAGCAGCCTCCCCCCCGGGACAGGCCCATCGCCCCTCCACTTT
many TRBJ2-1 TRBD2 TRBV5-1 CASSLVGSGSEQFF TGCGCCAGCAGCTTGGTCGGTAGCGGGTCTGAGCAGTTCTTC
few TRBJ1-2 TRBD1 TRBV9 CASSVGGQGYGYTF TGTGCCAGCAGCGTAGGAGGACAGGGCTATGGCTACACCTTC
. TRBJ1-1 TRBD1 TRBV10-3 CATGQGARDTEAFF TGTGCCACTGGACAGGGGGCTCGGGACACTGAAGCTTTCTTT
. TRBJ1-1 . TRBV20-1 CSARARVNTEAFF TGCAGTGCTAGAGCCAGGGTGAACACTGAAGCTTTCTTT
. TRBJ2-7 . TRBV12-3/TRBV12-4 CASKGYYEQYF TGTGCCAGCAAGGGGTACTACGAGCAGTACTTC
. TRBJ1-4 TRBD1 TRBV20-1 CSARGDREFNEKLFF TGCAGTGCTAGGGGGGACAGGGAATTTAATGAAAAACTGTTTTTT
. TRBJ2-3 . TRBV2 CASLYADTQYF TGTGCCAGCCTCTACGCGGATACGCAGTATTTT
. TRBJ2-5 . TRBV7-2 CASSLVGDPRGTQYF TGTGCCAGCAGCTTAGTTGGGGACCCAAGAGGGACCCAGTACTTC
. TRBJ2-5 . TRBV7-3 CASSSSREMETQYF TGTGCCAGCAGCTCCAGCCGAGAAATGGAGACCCAGTACTTC
few TRBJ2-1 . TRBV12-3/TRBV12-4 CASSFGDRGREPFF TGTGCCAGCAGTTTCGGGGACCGGGGGCGGGAGCCGTTCTTC
. TRBJ1-4 . TRBV4-3 CASSHQGPTNEKLFF TGCGCCAGCAGCCACCAGGGACCAACTAATGAAAAACTGTTTTTT
many TRBJ2-5 TRBD1 TRBV20-1 CSAREGQGALETQYF TGCAGTGCTAGAGAAGGACAGGGGGCTTTGGAGACCCAGTACTTC
. TRBJ2-1 TRBD2 TRBV5-1 CASSPGTSGLNEQFF TGCGCCAGCAGCCCCGGGACTAGCGGCCTAAATGAGCAGTTCTTC
few TRBJ1-2 . TRBV4-1 CASSRGQGEGGYTF TGCGCCAGCAGCCGGGGACAAGGAGAGGGTGGCTACACCTTC